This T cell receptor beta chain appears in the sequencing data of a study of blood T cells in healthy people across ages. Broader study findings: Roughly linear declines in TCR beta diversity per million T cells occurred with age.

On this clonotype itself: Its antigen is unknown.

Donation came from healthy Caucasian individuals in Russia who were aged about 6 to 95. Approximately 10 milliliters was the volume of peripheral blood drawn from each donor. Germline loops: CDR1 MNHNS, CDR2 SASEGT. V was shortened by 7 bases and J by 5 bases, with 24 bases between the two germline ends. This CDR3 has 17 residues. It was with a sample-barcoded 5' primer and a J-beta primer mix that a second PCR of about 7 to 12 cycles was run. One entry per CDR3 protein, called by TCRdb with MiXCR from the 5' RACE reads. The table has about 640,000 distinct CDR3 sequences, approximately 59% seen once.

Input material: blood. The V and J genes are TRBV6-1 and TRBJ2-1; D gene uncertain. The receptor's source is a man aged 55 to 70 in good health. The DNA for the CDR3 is TGTGCCAGCAATCCGGGTCAAAGGCGGACGGCCAACAATGAGCAGTTCTTC. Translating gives CASNPGQRRTANNEQFF.